These 5 T cell receptor beta chains were all obtained from the same sample, sequenced in a study of blood T cell repertoires in COVID-19. The data were produced by immunoSEQ multiplex PCR, yet TCRdb's version contains in-frame clones alone and is incomplete. The sample holds more than 150,000 clones, around 90% seen once. Sequencing was done on a sample of peripheral blood. These receptors were collected from a man in his fifties with acute or convalescent COVID-19.

J is TRBJ2-4 and V is TRBV11-2, with TRBD1 matching over 8 bases. The CDR3 spans 16 residues. Germline CDR1 reads SGHAT; CDR2 reads FQNNGV. The trim removed 5 bases at V and 6 bases at J, leaving 12 bases unmatched. CDR3 sequence (DNA): TGTGCCAGCAGCACCGGGACAGGTGGCCCTTCAAACATTCAGTACTTC. Its protein is CASSTGTGGPSNIQYF.

V is TRBV6-4 and J is TRBJ2-7; possible D gene TRBD1, 7 bases. Between the trimmed V and J ends, which lost 2 bases and 3 bases, there was a span of 17 bases. In germline, CDR1 is MRHNA, CDR2 SNTAGT. This CDR3 region has 16 residues. The CDR3 sequence is CASSDVRRGQLYEQYF. In DNA form, the CDR3 reads TGTGCCAGCAGTGACGTTAGGAGGGGACAGCTCTACGAGCAGTACTTC.

The chain recombines TRBV27 with TRBJ1-4, with 8 bases identical to TRBD1. After removal of 8 bases from V and 4 bases from J, the junction contained 9 bases not matched to a gene. The CDR3 totals 15 residues. Germline CDR1 and CDR2: MNHEY and SMNVEV (reference sequence). CDR3 nucleotides: TGTGCCAGCCGCCCTGGGACAGGTTATAATGAAAAACTGTTTTTT. It is translated as CASRPGTGYNEKLFF.

The chain has TRBV2 and TRBJ1-1; D uncertain. This CDR3 is built from 15 residues. V was shortened by 8 bases and J by 0 bases, with 16 bases between the two germline ends. Germline V gene sequence: CDR1 SNHLY, CDR2 FYNNEI. The CDR3 reads CASRPPGGLNTEAFF. The CDR3 nucleotides read TGTGCCAGCCGACCCCCAGGAGGGTTGAACACTGAAGCTTTCTTT.

This chain links TRBV27 with TRBJ1-1, with 8 nucleotides matching TRBD1. With 6 bases clipped from V and 8 bases from J, the junction kept 8 bases outside the gene matches. The CDR3 is 13 residues long. In germline, CDR1 is MNHEY, CDR2 SMNVEV (reference sequence). CDR3 in amino acids: CASSSRQGSEAFF. The CDR3, as DNA: TGTGCCAGCAGCTCACGACAGGGGTCAGAAGCTTTCTTT.